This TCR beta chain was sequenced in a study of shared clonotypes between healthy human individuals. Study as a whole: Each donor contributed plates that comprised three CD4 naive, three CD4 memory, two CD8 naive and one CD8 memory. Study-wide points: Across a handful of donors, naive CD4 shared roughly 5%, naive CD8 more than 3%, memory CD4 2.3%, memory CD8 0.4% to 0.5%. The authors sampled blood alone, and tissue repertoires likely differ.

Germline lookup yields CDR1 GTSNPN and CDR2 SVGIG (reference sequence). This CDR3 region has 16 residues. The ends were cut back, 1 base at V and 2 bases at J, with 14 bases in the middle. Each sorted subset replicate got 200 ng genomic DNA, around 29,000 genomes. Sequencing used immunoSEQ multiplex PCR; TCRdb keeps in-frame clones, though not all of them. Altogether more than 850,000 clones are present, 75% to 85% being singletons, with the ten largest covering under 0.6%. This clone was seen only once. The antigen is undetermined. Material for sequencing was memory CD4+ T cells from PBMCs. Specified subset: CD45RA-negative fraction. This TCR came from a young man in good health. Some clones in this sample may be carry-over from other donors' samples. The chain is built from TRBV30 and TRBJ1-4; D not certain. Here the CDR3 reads CAWSGFVGSTNEKLFF. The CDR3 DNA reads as TGTGCCTGGAGTGGGTTCGTCGGGAGCACTAATGAAAAACTGTTTTTT.